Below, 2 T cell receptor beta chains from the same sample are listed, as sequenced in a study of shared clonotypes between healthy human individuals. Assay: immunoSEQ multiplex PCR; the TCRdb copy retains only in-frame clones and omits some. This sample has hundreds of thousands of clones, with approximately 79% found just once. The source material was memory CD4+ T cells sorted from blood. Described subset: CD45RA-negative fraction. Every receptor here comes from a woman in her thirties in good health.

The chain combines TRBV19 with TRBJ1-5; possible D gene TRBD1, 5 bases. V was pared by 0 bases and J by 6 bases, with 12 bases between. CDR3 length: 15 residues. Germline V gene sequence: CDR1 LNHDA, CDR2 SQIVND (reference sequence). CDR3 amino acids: CASSIDLPGSQPQHF. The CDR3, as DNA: TGTGCCAGTAGTATAGATCTCCCAGGGAGTCAGCCCCAGCATTTT.

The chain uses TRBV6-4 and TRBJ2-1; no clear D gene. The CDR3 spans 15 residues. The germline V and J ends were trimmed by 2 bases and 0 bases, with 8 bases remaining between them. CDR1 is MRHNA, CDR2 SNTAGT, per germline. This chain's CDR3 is CASSDTGSSYNEQFF. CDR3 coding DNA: TGTGCCAGCAGTGACACCGGAAGCTCCTACAATGAGCAGTTCTTC.